Listed below are T cell receptor beta chains from one sample, sequenced in a study of control samples from healthy donors and cancer patients. Assay used: immunoSEQ multiplex PCR; TCRdb lists only in-frame clones, some missing. The repertoire includes 170,000 or so clones, roughly 93% of them detected once, and roughly 1.6% sits in the top ten. The source material was blood. The origin of the receptors is a man in his late teens or twenties in good health. The CDR3 runs from the conserved cysteine through the conserved F or W. A D gene is named only where the DNA matches it firmly. Clone sizes are given selectively: once, few, many, or a class where the clone is expanded.

V gene,clone size,D gene,J gene,CDR3 DNA,CDR3 protein
TRBV6-4,NA,TRBD1,TRBJ2-3,TGTGCCAGCAGTGAAACAGGGGGCACAGATACGCAGTATTTT,CASSETGGTDTQYF
TRBV6-6,NA,TRBD1,TRBJ2-4,TGTGCCAGCAGCCAAGACAGGGTGGGCATTCAGTACTTC,CASSQDRVGIQYF
TRBV19,few,NA,TRBJ2-7,TGTGCCAGTAGTACAGACCTCCGGGACGGTGTTTCCTACGAGCAGTACTTC,CASSTDLRDGVSYEQYF
TRBV5-1,NA,NA,TRBJ1-1,TGCGCCAGCAGCTTGGCTCTCTCTTTGGGAACTGAAGCTTTCTTT,CASSLALSLGTEAFF
TRBV5-1,NA,NA,TRBJ2-3,TGCGCCAGCAGCTTGGGTATCTCGCCTCCCACAGATACGCAGTATTTT,CASSLGISPPTDTQYF
TRBV4-1,NA,NA,TRBJ2-3,TGCGCCAGCAGCCAAGATCCAACAGATACGCAGTATTTT,CASSQDPTDTQYF
TRBV9,NA,NA,TRBJ2-1,TGTGCCAGCAGCTTTTTAGGGTATAGCTCCTACAATGAGCAGTTCTTC,CASSFLGYSSYNEQFF
TRBV5-6,NA,TRBD1,TRBJ1-6,TGTGCCAGCAGCTTAACCCCGGGACAGGGAAGGGGTAATTCACCCCTCCACTTT,CASSLTPGQGRGNSPLHF
TRBV14,NA,NA,TRBJ1-6,TGTGCCAGCAGTCCCCCAGGGTCGTCCTATAATTCACCCCTCCACTTT,CASSPPGSSYNSPLHF
TRBV19,NA,NA,TRBJ1-2,TGTGCCAGTAGTATACAAGGCTATGGCTACACCTTC,CASSIQGYGYTF
TRBV4-2,NA,TRBD1,TRBJ1-2,TGTGCCAGCAGCCATTCGCCCGGGACAGAAACCTATGGCTACACCTTC,CASSHSPGTETYGYTF
TRBV10-1,NA,TRBD1,TRBJ1-1,TGCGCCAACCTTGGGACAGTCAACACTGAAGCTTTCTTT,CANLGTVNTEAFF
TRBV6-4,NA,NA,TRBJ2-7,TGTGCCAGCAGTGAAGGGAGACTAAAGTACTTC,CASSEGRLKYF
TRBV15,NA,NA,TRBJ2-7,TGTGCCACCAGCAGAGATCAAGTAGGCGGGGACTACGAGCAGTACTTC,CATSRDQVGGDYEQYF
TRBV28,NA,NA,TRBJ1-2,TGTGCCAGCAGTTTGGGGGTCTTTAGTGGCTATGGCTACACCTTC,CASSLGVFSGYGYTF
TRBV6-5,NA,TRBD2,TRBJ2-4,TGTGCCAGCAGTTACTCTAGCGGGGGGGCGGACATTCAGTACTTC,CASSYSSGGADIQYF